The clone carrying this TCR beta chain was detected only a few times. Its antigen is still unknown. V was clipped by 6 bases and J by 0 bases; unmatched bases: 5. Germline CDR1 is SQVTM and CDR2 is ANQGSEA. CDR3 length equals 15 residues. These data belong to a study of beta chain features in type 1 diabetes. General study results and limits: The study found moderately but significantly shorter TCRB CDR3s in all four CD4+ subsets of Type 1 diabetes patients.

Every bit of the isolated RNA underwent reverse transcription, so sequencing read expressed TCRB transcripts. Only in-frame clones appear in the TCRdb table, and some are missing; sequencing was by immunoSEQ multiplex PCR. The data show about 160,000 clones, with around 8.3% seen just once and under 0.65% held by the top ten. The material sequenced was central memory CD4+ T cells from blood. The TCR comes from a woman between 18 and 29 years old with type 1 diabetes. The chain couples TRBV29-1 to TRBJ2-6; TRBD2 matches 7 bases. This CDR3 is CSVTAGSSGANVLTF. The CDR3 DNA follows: TGCAGCGTGACAGCGGGGAGCTCTGGGGCCAACGTCCTGACTTTC.